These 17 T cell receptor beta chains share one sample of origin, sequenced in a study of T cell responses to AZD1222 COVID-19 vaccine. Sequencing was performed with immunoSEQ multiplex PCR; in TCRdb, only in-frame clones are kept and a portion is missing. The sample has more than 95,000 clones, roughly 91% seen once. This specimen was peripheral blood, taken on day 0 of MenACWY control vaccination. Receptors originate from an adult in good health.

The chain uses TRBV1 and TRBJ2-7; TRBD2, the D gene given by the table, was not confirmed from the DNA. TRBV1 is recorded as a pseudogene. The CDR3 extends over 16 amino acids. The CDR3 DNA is TGCACCAGCAGCCACAGCCAGGGTAGCGGGAGTCGGGAGCAGTACTTC. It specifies CTSSHSQGSGSREQYF.

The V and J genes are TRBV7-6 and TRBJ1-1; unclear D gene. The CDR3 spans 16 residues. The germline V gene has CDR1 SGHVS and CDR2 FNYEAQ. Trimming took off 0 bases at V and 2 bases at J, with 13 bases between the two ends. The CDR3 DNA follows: TGTGCCAGCAGCTTAGCGGCAGCGGGAAGCAACACTGAAGCTTTCTTT. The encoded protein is CASSLAAAGSNTEAFF.

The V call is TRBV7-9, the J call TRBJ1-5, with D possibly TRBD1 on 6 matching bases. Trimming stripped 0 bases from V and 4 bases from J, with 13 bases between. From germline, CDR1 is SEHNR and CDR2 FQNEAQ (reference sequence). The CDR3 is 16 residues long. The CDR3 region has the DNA TGTGCCAGCAGCTTAGCGACACCGCAGGGGAATCAGCCCCAGCATTTT. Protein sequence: CASSLATPQGNQPQHF.

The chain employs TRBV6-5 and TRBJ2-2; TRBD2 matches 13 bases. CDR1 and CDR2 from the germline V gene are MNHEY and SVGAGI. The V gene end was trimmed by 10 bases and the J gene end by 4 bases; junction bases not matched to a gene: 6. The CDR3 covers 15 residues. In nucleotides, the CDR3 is TGTGCCACCCGGGGACTAGCGGGACGCACCGGGGAGCTGTTTTTT. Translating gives CATRGLAGRTGELFF.

The CDR3: CASSAPGLAGPGYEQYV. The CDR3 DNA is TGTGCCAGCAGTGCACCGGGACTAGCGGGGCCCGGGTACGAGCAGTACGTC. The V and J genes are TRBV6-1 and TRBJ2-7; TRBD2 matches 13 bases. V gave up 4 bases and J gave up 4 bases; unmatched junction bases: 10. This CDR3 is 17 amino acids long. Germline V CDR1 and CDR2: MNHNS, SASEGT.

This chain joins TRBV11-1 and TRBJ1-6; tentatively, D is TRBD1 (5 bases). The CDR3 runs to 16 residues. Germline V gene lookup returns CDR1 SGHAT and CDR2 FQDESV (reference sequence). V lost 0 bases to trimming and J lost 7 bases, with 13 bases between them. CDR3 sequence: CASSLAVGVWNSPLHF. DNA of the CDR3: TGTGCCAGCAGCTTAGCGGTAGGGGTTTGGAATTCACCCCTCCACTTT.

The CDR3 nucleotides read TGTGCCAGCAGCTTAAGCTACCGACCTTATAATGAGCAGTTCTTC. Translation gives CASSLSYRPYNEQFF. This chain links TRBV7-6 with TRBJ2-1; unclear D gene. This CDR3 region has 15 residues. Germline V lookup: CDR1 SGHVS, CDR2 FNYEAQ. Trimming removed 2 bases from V and 7 bases from J, with 15 bases in between.

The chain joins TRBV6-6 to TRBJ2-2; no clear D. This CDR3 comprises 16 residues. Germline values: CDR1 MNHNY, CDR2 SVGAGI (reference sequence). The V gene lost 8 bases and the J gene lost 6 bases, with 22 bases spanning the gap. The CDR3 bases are TGTGCCAGCCGCGCCTTTTGGGTGACCGAGGCCGGGGAGCTGTTTTTT. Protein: CASRAFWVTEAGELFF.

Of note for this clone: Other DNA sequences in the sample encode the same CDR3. The DNA for the CDR3 is TGTGCCAGCTCACCACCGGGGACAGATACGCAGTATTTT. Translated: CASSPPGTDTQYF. This chain joins TRBV18 and TRBJ2-3; D gene uncertain. This CDR3 contains 13 residues. V was pared by 0 bases and J by 3 bases, with 4 bases between. Germline V lookup: CDR1 KGHSH, CDR2 LQKENI.

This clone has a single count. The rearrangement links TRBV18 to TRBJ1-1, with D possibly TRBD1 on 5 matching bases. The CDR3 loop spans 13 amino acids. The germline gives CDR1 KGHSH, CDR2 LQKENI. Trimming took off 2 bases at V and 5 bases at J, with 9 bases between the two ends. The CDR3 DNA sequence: TGTGCCAGCTCACCATCGGGGGGGACTGAAGCTTTCTTT. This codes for CASSPSGGTEAFF.

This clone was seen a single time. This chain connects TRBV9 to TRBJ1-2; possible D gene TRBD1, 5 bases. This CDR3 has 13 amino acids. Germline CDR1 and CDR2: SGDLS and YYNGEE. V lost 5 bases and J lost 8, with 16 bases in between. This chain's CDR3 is CASRPTGSGGYTF. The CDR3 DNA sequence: TGTGCCAGCAGACCTACAGGATCTGGCGGCTACACCTTC.

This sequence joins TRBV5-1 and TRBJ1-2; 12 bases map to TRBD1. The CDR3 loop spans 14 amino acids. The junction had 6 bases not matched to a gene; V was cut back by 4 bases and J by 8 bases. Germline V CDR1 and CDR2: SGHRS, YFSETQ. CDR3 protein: CASSAGQGAKGYTF. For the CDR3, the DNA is TGCGCCAGCAGCGCGGGACAGGGGGCTAAAGGCTACACCTTC.

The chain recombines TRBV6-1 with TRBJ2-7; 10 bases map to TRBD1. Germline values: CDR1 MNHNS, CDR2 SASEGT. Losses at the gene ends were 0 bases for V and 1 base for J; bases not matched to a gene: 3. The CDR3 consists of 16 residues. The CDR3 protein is CASSEAGTGASYEQYV. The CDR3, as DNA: TGTGCCAGCAGTGAAGCGGGGACAGGGGCTTCCTACGAGCAGTACGTC.

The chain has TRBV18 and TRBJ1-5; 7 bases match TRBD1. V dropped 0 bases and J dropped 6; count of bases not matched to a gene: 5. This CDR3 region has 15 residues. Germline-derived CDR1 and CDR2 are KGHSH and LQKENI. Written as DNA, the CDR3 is TGTGCCAGCTCACCACCCGAGGGGGCTGGTCAGCCCCAGCATTTT. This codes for CASSPPEGAGQPQHF.

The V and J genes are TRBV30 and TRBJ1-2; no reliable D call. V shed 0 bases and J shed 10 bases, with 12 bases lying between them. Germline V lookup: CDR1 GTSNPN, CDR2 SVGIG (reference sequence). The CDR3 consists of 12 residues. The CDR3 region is CAWSVSEFDYTF. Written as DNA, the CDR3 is TGTGCCTGGAGTGTATCTGAGTTCGACTACACCTTC.

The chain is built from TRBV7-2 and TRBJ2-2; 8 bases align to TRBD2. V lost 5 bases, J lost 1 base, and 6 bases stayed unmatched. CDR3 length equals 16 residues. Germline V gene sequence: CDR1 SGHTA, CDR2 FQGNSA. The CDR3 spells CASSPPGTRNTGELFF. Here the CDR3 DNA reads TGTGCCAGCAGCCCACCCGGGACTAGGAACACCGGGGAGCTGTTTTTT.

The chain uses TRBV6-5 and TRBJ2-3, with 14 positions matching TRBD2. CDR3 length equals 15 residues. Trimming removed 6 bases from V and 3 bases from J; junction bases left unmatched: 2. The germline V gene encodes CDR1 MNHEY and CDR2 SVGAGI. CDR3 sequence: CASRTSGGATDTQYF. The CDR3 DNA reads TGTGCCAGCAGGACTAGCGGGGGGGCTACAGATACGCAGTATTTT.